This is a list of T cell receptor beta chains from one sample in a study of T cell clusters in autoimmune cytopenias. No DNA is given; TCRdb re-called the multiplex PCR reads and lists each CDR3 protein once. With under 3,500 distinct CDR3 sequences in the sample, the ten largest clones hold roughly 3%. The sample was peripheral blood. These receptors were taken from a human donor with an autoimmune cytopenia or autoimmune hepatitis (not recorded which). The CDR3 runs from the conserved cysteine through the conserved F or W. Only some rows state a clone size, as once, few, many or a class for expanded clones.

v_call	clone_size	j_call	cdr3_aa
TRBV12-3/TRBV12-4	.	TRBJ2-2	CASSGPLAGAVTGELFF
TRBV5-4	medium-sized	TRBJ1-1	CASSSEESEAFF
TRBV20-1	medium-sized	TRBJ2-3	CSASGQVGTDTQYF
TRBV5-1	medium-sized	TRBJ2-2	CASSKGSPNTGELFF
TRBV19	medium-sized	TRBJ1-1	CASSIDEEGSEAFF
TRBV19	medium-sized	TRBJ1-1	CASSPQPGGPEAFF
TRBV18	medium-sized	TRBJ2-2	CASSPSAGDTGELFF
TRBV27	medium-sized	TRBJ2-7	CASRASAATYEQYF
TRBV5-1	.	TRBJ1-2	CASRLQGIEGYTF
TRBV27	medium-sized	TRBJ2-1	CASFRWGGGSSYNEQFF
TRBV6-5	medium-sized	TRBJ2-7	CASSYSAEPSPGEQYF
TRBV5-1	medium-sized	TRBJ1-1	CASSSISTGSTEAFF
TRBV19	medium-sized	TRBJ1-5	CASSKTGTSNQPQHF
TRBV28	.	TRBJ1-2	CASTTGSRSYGYTF
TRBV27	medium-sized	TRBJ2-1	CASSSRDRDQNEQFF
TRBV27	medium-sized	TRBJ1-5	CASSTDRAGNQPQHF
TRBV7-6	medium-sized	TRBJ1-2	CASSPVSGDGYTF
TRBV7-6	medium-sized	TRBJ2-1	CASSLVIEGNEQFF
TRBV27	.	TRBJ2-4	CASSLGLGGYEQYF
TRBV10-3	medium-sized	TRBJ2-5	CAISEGLGGSQETQYF
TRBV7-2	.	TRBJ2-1	CASSFMTSGSFYEQFF
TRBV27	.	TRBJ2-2	CASSLKQGGGGELFF
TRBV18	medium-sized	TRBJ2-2	CASSPAGTGELFF